This entry lists 4 T cell receptor beta chains sequenced from one sample in a study of vaccination and CD4 T cells after COVID-19 (dated by TCRdb to between 2021 and 2024). Explained via the paper, the treatment or condition label denotes: approximately 11-day PBMC culture with coronavirus spike peptide pools or control peptides (ViraFEST assay). CD4+ T cells from unexposed donors were collected before the COVID-19 pandemic (2011-2018). For these receptors, no antigen is known. Library generation was performed with PCR. TCRdb lists the instrument as Illumina iSeq 100. TCR sequencing of DNA from cultured CD4+ T cells used the Oncomine TCR Beta short-read assay at the Johns Hopkins FTIC core. TCRdb redid the processing of the public reads, applying fastp at Q25 and MiXCR, and retained in-frame beta chains. All rows with the same CDR3 protein become a single entry with the most common DNA and genes. Counted in this sample were roughly 8,400 distinct CDR3 sequences; less than 55% of them appeared once. Together, the top ten hold 11% of the sample.

Sequencing was performed on CD4+ T cells from blood, cultured in vitro. These receptor sequences come from a human donor in good health.

The CDR3, as DNA: TGTGCCAGCGGACTGACTGATGAGCAGTTCTTC. It specifies CASGLTDEQFF. The genes are TRBV7-9 and TRBJ2-1; D possibly corresponds to TRBD2 (5 bases). This CDR3 contains 11 residues. CDR1 is SEHNR, CDR2 FQNEAQ, per germline (reference sequence). Trimming cost V 8 bases and J 8 bases, with 10 bases left between them.

The chain recombines TRBV5-1 with TRBJ1-4; D unresolved. The germline V and J ends were trimmed by 6 bases and 8 bases, with 14 bases remaining between them. CDR1 is SGHRS, CDR2 YFSETQ, per germline. The CDR3 is 13 residues long. In nucleotides, the CDR3 is TGCGCCAGCACCTTCACTAGAACCGAAAAACTGTTTTTT. Translated, it gives CASTFTRTEKLFF.

This clonotype has a handful of counts. CDR3 sequence reads: CASSFGGGLYYGYTF. The CDR3 bases are TGTGCCAGCAGTTTTGGGGGGGGCTTGTACTATGGCTACACCTTC. V usage is TRBV28 and J usage is TRBJ1-2; a weak D match, TRBD1 (6 bases). Trimming took 3 bases from V and 3 from J, leaving 14 bases between them. CDR3 length equals 15 residues. The V gene's germline CDR1 is MDHEN and CDR2 SYDVKM.

This chain joins TRBV6-1 and TRBJ1-1, with D possibly matching TRBD1 (5 bases). The CDR3 covers 13 residues. The germline V gene has CDR1 MNHNS and CDR2 SASEGT. V was pared by 7 bases and J by 1 base, with 10 bases between. CDR3: CASKRDPNTEAFF. The CDR3, as DNA: TGTGCCAGCAAAAGGGACCCGAACACTGAAGCTTTCTTT.